The 15 T cell receptor beta chains given below trace back to one sample, sequenced in a study of blood T cell repertoires in COVID-19. Sequencing was performed with immunoSEQ multiplex PCR; in TCRdb, only in-frame clones are kept and a portion is missing. The profile covers approximately 79,000 clones, with around 83% appearing a single time and approximately 20% taken by the ten largest. The material sequenced was peripheral blood. The origin of the receptors is a woman in her forties or fifties with acute or convalescent COVID-19.

V is TRBV29-1 and J is TRBJ2-5; TRBD1 might be the D (5 bases). This CDR3 region has 11 residues. Germline-derived CDR1 and CDR2 are SQVTM and ANQGSEA. Trimming left V 4 bases short and J 4 bases short, with 7 bases between. For the CDR3, the DNA is TGCAGCGTTGCAGGGCTAGAGACCCAGTACTTC. It encodes CSVAGLETQYF.

V and J are TRBV12-5 and TRBJ2-6; D is perhaps TRBD1 (6 bases). Germline loops: CDR1 LGHNT, CDR2 FRNRAP. The CDR3 contains 17 residues. Trimming pared 1 base from V and 2 bases from J, leaving 12 bases between. For the CDR3, the DNA is TGTGCTAGTGGTTTGGGGGACATTGGGGCTGGGGCCAACGTCCTGACTTTC. Its protein product is CASGLGDIGAGANVLTF.

The CDR3 spells CASRGTARNTEAFF. CDR3 coding DNA: TGTGCCAGCAGGGGGACAGCCCGGAACACTGAAGCTTTCTTT. The chain recombines TRBV27 with TRBJ1-1; 7 bases fit TRBD1. The J segment lost 1 base and the V segment lost 6 bases, leaving 5 bases of the junction unmatched. Germline assignment: CDR1 MNHEY and CDR2 SMNVEV (reference sequence). This CDR3 has 14 residues.

J is TRBJ2-2 and V is TRBV7-8; TRBD1 agrees at 9 bases. The CDR3 is 15 amino acids. The ends lost 2 bases at V and 10 bases at J; junction bases unmatched: 8. Germline values: CDR1 SGHVS, CDR2 FQNEAQ. The CDR3 nucleotides read TGTGCCAGCAGCTTAAGGGACAGGGTGAACCAGGAGCTGTTTTTT. It encodes CASSLRDRVNQELFF.

The rearrangement links TRBV3-1 (or the pseudogene TRBV3-2) to TRBJ2-1, with 15 bases that match TRBD2. Germline CDR1 is LGHDT and CDR2 is YNNKEL (reference sequence). Unmatched junction bases numbered 9, after V lost 0 bases and J lost 15 bases. This CDR3 is 16 amino acids long. The CDR3, as DNA: TGTGCCAGCAGCCAAGAAGCCCGGACTAGCGGGGGGGTGGTGTTCTTC. It yields the protein CASSQEARTSGGVVFF.

The chain employs TRBV10-3 and TRBJ1-5, with a possible D match to TRBD1 (6 bases). The CDR3 has 16 residues. With 2 bases removed from V and 6 bases from J, the gap between germline ends came to 17 bases. CDR1 is ENHRY, CDR2 SYGVKD, per germline. CDR3 bases: TGTGCCATCAGTGAGCCTAAGGGGGGGGCTGCTCAGCCCCAGCATTTT. Its translation is CAISEPKGGAAQPQHF.

The rearrangement joins TRBV5-4 to TRBJ2-7, with 12 bases matching TRBD2. J gave up 0 bases and V 4 bases, and 11 bases lay outside the gene matches. From germline, CDR1 is SGHNT and CDR2 YYREEE (reference sequence). The CDR3 covers 18 residues. The CDR3 DNA reads TGTGCCAGCAGCCGGGGTACTAGCGGGAGGTTAAACTCCTACGAGCAGTACTTC. Encoded protein: CASSRGTSGRLNSYEQYF.

This chain connects TRBV7-9 to TRBJ2-1; 11 bases line up with TRBD2. Germline V lookup: CDR1 SEHNR, CDR2 FQNEAQ (reference sequence). The CDR3 covers 15 residues. V lost 0 bases to trimming and J lost 10 bases; unmatched junction nucleotides: 5. The CDR3 nucleotides are TGTGCCAGCAGCTTAGCGACTAGCGGGGAGGGGGAGCAGTTCTTC. Its translation is CASSLATSGEGEQFF.

The genes are TRBV5-4 and TRBJ2-2; D possibly corresponds to TRBD2 (6 bases). There are 14 residues in the CDR3. V gave up 4 bases and J gave up 6 bases, with 13 bases separating them. The germline V gene has CDR1 SGHNT and CDR2 YYREEE (reference sequence). The CDR3 DNA reads as TGTGCCAGCAGCCTGGGACTGCCGGCCGGGGAGCTGTTTTTT. This encodes CASSLGLPAGELFF.

The chain carries TRBV7-2 and TRBJ1-2, with D possibly matching TRBD1 (6 bases). CDR1 and CDR2 (germline): SGHTA, FQGNSA. The CDR3 length is 14 residues. Deletions cut 4 bases from V and 8 bases from J, with 17 bases between. CDR3: CASSSNQGIGGYTF. The CDR3 DNA is TGTGCCAGCAGCTCGAACCAGGGGATTGGAGGCTACACCTTC.

This clone was counted a few times. The V gene is TRBV11-2, the J gene TRBJ2-2, with D possibly TRBD1 on 6 matching bases. With 4 bases removed from V and 6 bases from J, the gap between germline ends came to 18 bases. The CDR3 loop spans 16 amino acids. Germline assignment: CDR1 SGHAT and CDR2 FQNNGV. This CDR3 is CASSSRQAWIPGELFF. CDR3 DNA sequence: TGTGCCAGCAGCTCTCGACAGGCCTGGATTCCCGGGGAGCTGTTTTTT. Filled out from reference TRBV11-2 and TRBJ2-2, the complete variable domain reads EAGVAQSPRYKIIEKRQSVAFWCNPISGHATLYWYQQILGQGPKLLIQFQNNGVVDDSQLPKDRFSAERLKGVDSTLKIQPAKLEDSAVYLCASSSRQAWIPGELFFGEGSRLTVL.

This chain links TRBV5-1 with TRBJ2-7, with 8 bases that match TRBD2. The CDR3 covers 14 residues. With 8 bases clipped from V and 6 bases from J, the junction kept 13 bases outside the gene matches. CDR1 and CDR2 from the germline V gene are SGHRS and YFSETQ. For the CDR3, the DNA is TGCGCCAGTGGGCCATCGAGCGGGAGTGTCGAGCAGTACTTC. Translated: CASGPSSGSVEQYF.

This clone has only a few counts. The chain has TRBV6-5 and TRBJ2-5, with 9 bases that match TRBD2. The CDR3 has 14 residues. Germline trimming cut 5 bases from V and 6 bases from J; bases unmatched to any gene: 7. The germline gives CDR1 MNHEY, CDR2 SVGAGI. The CDR3 DNA follows: TGTGCCAGCAGTCCTAGCGGGAATGATAAGACCCAGTACTTC. It is translated as CASSPSGNDKTQYF.

The chain employs TRBV3-1 (or the pseudogene TRBV3-2) and TRBJ2-3; tentative D call: TRBD1 (5 bases). In germline, CDR1 is LGHDT, CDR2 YNNKEL (reference sequence). V was trimmed by 1 base and J by 5 bases, leaving 13 bases between them. CDR3 size: 15 residues. CDR3 sequence: CASSQVWGPQDTQYF. The CDR3 DNA is TGTGCCAGCAGCCAAGTATGGGGCCCCCAAGATACGCAGTATTTT.

V is TRBV4-3 and J is TRBJ2-7; D is possibly TRBD2 (5 bases). Trimming took off 5 bases at V and 1 base at J, with 15 bases between the two ends. This CDR3 contains 15 residues. Germline CDR1 reads LGHNA; CDR2 reads YSLEER. This CDR3 reads CASSDIGSGSYEQYF. The CDR3 DNA follows: TGCGCCAGCAGCGACATCGGCAGCGGTTCCTACGAGCAGTACTTC.